Presented here are 23 T cell receptor beta chains from one specimen sequenced in a study of blood T cell repertoires in COVID-19. Sequenced by immunoSEQ multiplex PCR; TCRdb stores in-frame clones only, minus some. Among roughly 310,000 clones, around nine tenths were seen once, and the ten largest hold about 2.4%. The sample taken for sequencing was PBMCs or T cells enriched from blood (not recorded which). These receptors were collected from a man in his fifties or sixties who had recovered from COVID-19.

This rearrangement joins TRBV7-3 to TRBJ1-3; tentative D call: TRBD1 (5 bases). Trimming took off 2 bases at V and 0 bases at J, with 11 bases between the two ends. The CDR3 spans 16 residues. Germline V gives CDR1 SGHTA, CDR2 FQGTGA. The CDR3 DNA reads TGTGCCAGCAGCTTAGGGGCGGGAAACTCTGGAAACACCATATATTTT. It yields the protein CASSLGAGNSGNTIYF.

The chain recombines TRBV18 with TRBJ2-5; 9 positions agree with TRBD1. The ends lost 5 bases at V and 4 bases at J; junction bases unmatched: 2. Germline V CDR1 and CDR2: KGHSH, LQKENI. The CDR3 sequence is 13 residues long. The CDR3 nucleotides are TGTGCCAGCTCAGGGGGACAGGGAGAGACCCAGTACTTC. Amino acid sequence: CASSGGQGETQYF.

The V gene is TRBV2, the J gene TRBJ1-1, with 9 bases matching TRBD1. The CDR3 covers 15 residues. V was clipped by 7 bases and J by 1 base; unmatched bases: 7. Germline CDR1 is SNHLY and CDR2 is FYNNEI. CDR3 protein: CASTIQGAWNTEAFF. The CDR3, as DNA: TGTGCCAGCACTATACAGGGGGCTTGGAACACTGAAGCTTTCTTT.

V is TRBV29-1 and J is TRBJ1-5; D is possibly TRBD1 (6 bases). Germline V lookup: CDR1 SQVTM, CDR2 ANQGSEA. V lost 6 bases to trimming and J lost 2 bases, with 17 bases between them. The CDR3 extends over 15 amino acids. CDR3 sequence reads: CSVAEGVLGNQPQHF. The CDR3 nucleotides are TGCAGCGTGGCCGAGGGGGTTCTTGGCAATCAGCCCCAGCATTTT.

This clone is a singleton in its sample. The chain links TRBV12-3 or TRBV12-4 to TRBJ2-7, with D possibly being TRBD2 (6 bases). Trimming stripped 8 bases from V and 2 bases from J, with 7 bases between. CDR3 size: 11 residues. This CDR3 is CASGGAYEQYF. The CDR3 DNA reads TGTGCCAGCGGAGGGGCCTACGAGCAGTACTTC.

V usage is TRBV18 and J usage is TRBJ1-3, with 7 bases matching TRBD1. The CDR3 loop spans 16 amino acids. After removal of 2 bases from V and 2 bases from J, the junction contained 6 bases not matched to a gene. Looked up from germline, CDR1 is KGHSH and CDR2 is LQKENI. The chain's CDR3 is CASSPRQGDTGNTIYF. The CDR3 nucleotides read TGTGCCAGCTCACCAAGGCAGGGGGATACTGGAAACACCATATATTTT.

The gene calls are TRBV6-1 and TRBJ2-5, with TRBD2 matching 12 bases. Losses at the gene ends were 4 bases for V and 5 bases for J; bases not matched to a gene: 8. The CDR3 runs to 16 residues. CDR1 and CDR2 (germline): MNHNS, SASEGT. CDR3 sequence: CASSAGDLAGGETQYF. CDR3 coding DNA: TGTGCCAGCAGTGCCGGGGACCTAGCGGGGGGGGAGACCCAGTACTTC.

The CDR3 DNA reads as TGTGCCAGCAGTTACTCGGCTAGCGGGATAACCTACGAGCAGTACTTC. Its translation is CASSYSASGITYEQYF. V is TRBV6-5 and J is TRBJ2-7, with 9 bases identical to TRBD2. The CDR3 contains 16 residues. From germline, CDR1 is MNHEY and CDR2 SVGAGI. V shed 0 bases and J 2 bases; nucleotides not matched to a gene: 5.

The rearrangement links TRBV18 to TRBJ2-3, with D hard to call. The CDR3 contains 13 residues. Germline V gene sequence: CDR1 KGHSH, CDR2 LQKENI. The ends were cut back, 0 bases at V and 4 bases at J, with 5 bases in the middle. The CDR3 DNA follows: TGTGCCAGCTCACCACCCAGTCCAGATACGCAGTATTTT. Amino acid sequence: CASSPPSPDTQYF.

The chain combines TRBV2 with TRBJ2-7; TRBD1 is a possible D gene (6 bases). Looked up from germline, CDR1 is SNHLY and CDR2 is FYNNEI. The length of the CDR3 is 14 residues. V was trimmed by 7 bases and J by 2 bases, leaving 15 bases between them. The CDR3 region has the DNA TGTGCCAGCAAACCCAGGACAGCTACCTACGAGCAGTACTTC. Translating gives CASKPRTATYEQYF.

The rearrangement links TRBV27 to TRBJ2-7; 7 bases line up with TRBD2. CDR3 length: 15 residues. Germline assignment: CDR1 MNHEY and CDR2 SMNVEV (reference sequence). The V and J ends lost 0 bases and 0 bases, in that order; junction bases with no gene match: 2. The CDR3 sequence is CASSLSGRGSYEQYF. The CDR3 DNA sequence: TGTGCCAGCAGTTTATCTGGGAGGGGCTCCTACGAGCAGTACTTC.

The chain recombines TRBV11-2 with TRBJ1-3, with a weak D call TRBD1 (5 bases). Per germline, CDR1 SGHAT and CDR2 FQNNGV. V lost 1 base to trimming and J lost 6 bases, with 10 bases between them. This CDR3 contains 14 residues. CDR3 nucleotide sequence: TGTGCCAGCAGCTTAGCGGGGGGTTCAAACACCATATATTTT. Its translation: CASSLAGGSNTIYF. Full variable domain (outside the CDR3, taken from reference TRBV11-2 and TRBJ1-3): EAGVAQSPRYKIIEKRQSVAFWCNPISGHATLYWYQQILGQGPKLLIQFQNNGVVDDSQLPKDRFSAERLKGVDSTLKIQPAKLEDSAVYLCASSLAGGSNTIYFGEGSWLTVV.

The CDR3 loop is CASSRGQGPYEQYF. The CDR3 nucleotides are TGTGCCAGCAGCCGGGGACAGGGACCTTACGAGCAGTACTTC. The chain employs TRBV11-2 and TRBJ2-7, with TRBD1 matching over 9 bases. Looked up from germline, CDR1 is SGHAT and CDR2 is FQNNGV. V dropped 5 bases and J dropped 4; count of bases not matched to a gene: 6. The CDR3 extends over 14 amino acids.

The chain has TRBV4-1 and TRBJ1-1; weak D call: TRBD1 (5 bases). The CDR3 is 13 residues long. Germline V gives CDR1 MGHRA, CDR2 YSYEKL. V shed 0 bases and J shed 10 bases, with 12 bases lying between them. The CDR3 DNA reads TGCGCCAGCAGCCAAGACAGGGAGGTAGGAGCTTTCTTT. Protein sequence: CASSQDREVGAFF.

This chain connects TRBV19 to TRBJ2-1; perhaps TRBD1 as D (6 bases). V lost 10 bases and J 2 bases, leaving 21 bases between the germline ends. The CDR3 has 16 amino acids. Looked up from germline, CDR1 is LNHDA and CDR2 is SQIVND (reference sequence). The CDR3 nucleotides are TGTGCCACAGGGTTTTTGTTTGGGGGCACCTACAATGAGCAGTTCTTC. It encodes CATGFLFGGTYNEQFF.

V is TRBV12-3 or TRBV12-4 and J is TRBJ1-2; TRBD1 agrees at 9 bases. Trimming cost V 7 bases and J 7 bases; bases outside gene matches: 7. The CDR3 has 13 amino acids. DNA for the CDR3: TGTGCCAGCACCCGACAGGGGGGTATTGGCTACACCTTC. Amino acid sequence: CASTRQGGIGYTF.

The J gene is TRBJ1-1, the V gene TRBV4-1, with TRBD1 identical over 7 bases. The V gene's germline CDR1 is MGHRA and CDR2 YSYEKL. Trimming removed 0 bases from V and 1 base from J; junction bases left unmatched: 2. This CDR3 has 15 amino acids. The CDR3 sequence is CASSQDNRGNTEAFF. Here the CDR3 DNA reads TGCGCCAGCAGCCAAGATAACAGGGGGAACACTGAAGCTTTCTTT.

This rearrangement joins TRBV29-1 to TRBJ1-1, with D possibly matching TRBD1 (6 bases). CDR3 size: 14 residues. V lost 3 bases and J lost 2, with 13 bases in between. Germline V gene lookup returns CDR1 SQVTM and CDR2 ANQGSEA. The CDR3 is CSVDGRRGNTEAFF. The CDR3, as DNA: TGCAGCGTTGATGGGCGCAGGGGAAACACTGAAGCTTTCTTT.

J is TRBJ2-6 and V is TRBV5-5; TRBD1 agrees at 11 bases. The CDR3 totals 17 residues. The germline gives CDR1 SGHKS, CDR2 YYEKEE (reference sequence). V lost 3 bases to trimming and J lost 2 bases; unmatched junction nucleotides: 4. The CDR3 coding sequence is TGTGCCAGCAGCTCTCCGGGACAGGGGGCTGGGGCCAACGTCCTGACTTTC. It codes for CASSSPGQGAGANVLTF.

The rearrangement uses TRBV24-1 and TRBJ2-3; 7 nucleotides agree with TRBD1. The V gene's germline CDR1 is KGHDR and CDR2 SFDVKD. With 2 bases clipped from V and 2 bases from J, the junction kept 12 bases outside the gene matches. CDR3 length equals 18 residues. The CDR3 region has the DNA TGTGCCACCAGTGATTCCGCCTGGCGCACAGGGGACACAGATACGCAGTATTTT. Its translation: CATSDSAWRTGDTDTQYF.

J is TRBJ1-4 and V is TRBV11-2; D gene ambiguous. V shed 1 base and J shed 4 bases, with 10 bases lying between them. The CDR3 loop spans 15 amino acids. Germline V gives CDR1 SGHAT, CDR2 FQNNGV. The CDR3 DNA is TGTGCCAGCAGCTTAGGGAGGGTGGGTAATGAAAAACTGTTTTTT. It specifies CASSLGRVGNEKLFF.

This clone has just one count. CDR3 sequence: CAWSSGTIILEQYF. The DNA for the CDR3 is TGTGCCTGGAGTTCCGGGACTATCATCCTCGAGCAGTACTTC. The J gene is TRBJ2-7, the V gene TRBV30; 7 bases are a match to TRBD2. The V and J ends lost 2 bases and 6 bases, in that order; junction bases with no gene match: 10. This CDR3 contains 14 residues. In germline, CDR1 is GTSNPN, CDR2 SVGIG (reference sequence). Full variable domain (remainder filled in from reference TRBV30 and TRBJ2-7): SQTIHQWPATLVQPVGSPLSLECTVEGTSNPNLYWYRQAAGRGLQLLFYSVGIGQISSEVPQNLSASRPQDRQFILSSKKLLLSDSGFYLCAWSSGTIILEQYFGPGTRLTVT.

J is TRBJ1-6 and V is TRBV7-3; no clear D. Trimming took off 1 base at V and 7 bases at J, with 11 bases between the two ends. Germline CDR1 and CDR2: SGHTA and FQGTGA. The CDR3 is 15 amino acids. The DNA for the CDR3 is TGTGCCAGCAGCTTAAACACGCCAGGAAATTCACCCCTCCACTTT. Its translation: CASSLNTPGNSPLHF.